This section outlines one T cell receptor beta chain sequence together with its context. Antigen unknown. This CDR3 has 13 amino acids. After removal of 5 bases from V and 5 bases from J, the junction contained 8 bases not matched to a gene. CDR1 is SQVTM, CDR2 ANQGSEA, per germline. Unique molecular identifiers were built into the TCRbeta library. TCRdb passed the PCR reads through MiXCR, listing each CDR3 protein once. The sample lists around 250,000 distinct CDR3 sequences, 25% seen once, with about 2.6% in the top ten. The data belong to a study of T-cell reconstitution after alpha-beta-depleted transplantation in children. Findings of the study overall: Several hundred graft clones that had expanded were reportedly the source of alpha-beta T cells about two months after transplant. T-cell counts and diversity at one year following transplant were attributed mainly to newly produced T cells. At day 60, the high TCRbeta diversity found in some patients originated from recipient T cells and thymic progenitors that had survived.

The sequence came from a girl aged 2 to 10 with Fanconi anemia, due to receive a stem cell transplant. Specimen: PBMCs, collected before TCRalphabeta/CD19-depleted stem cell transplant. V usage is TRBV29-1 and J usage is TRBJ1-2; TRBD1 agrees at 7 bases. For the CDR3, the DNA is TGCAGCGTTATAGGGGGCGAGGGATATGGCTACACCTTC. Residues: CSVIGGEGYGYTF.